The next 18 T cell receptor beta chains were all read from a single sample in a study of blood T cell repertoires in COVID-19 (dated by TCRdb to the early 2020s). Receptor libraries were prepared by the immunoSEQ multiplex PCR assay. This immuneACCESS table, as held by TCRdb, lists in-frame sequences with V and J called but not all clones. Of the missing ones, under half trace to an unresolved V gene in checked studies; the others have no known cause. The sample table shows approximately 150,000 clones, and 80% to 90% are seen once. The top ten hold under 15% of the sample. The sequenced sample was peripheral blood. Receptor source: a man between 18 and 29 years old with COVID-19, enrolled during active disease.

CDR3 nucleotide sequence: TGTGCCAGCGGGACAGGGTATGGCTACACCTTC. This sequence encodes CASGTGYGYTF. This sequence joins TRBV25-1 and TRBJ1-2; 9 bases match TRBD1. The CDR3 length is 11 residues. Germline V gene data show CDR1 as MGHDK and CDR2 as SYGVNS. V was pared by 8 bases and J by 5 bases, with 0 bases of the junction left unmatched.

This clone was counted a single time. The V call is TRBV9, the J call TRBJ2-1; 8 bases line up with TRBD2. The CDR3 length is 16 residues. The ends lost 0 bases at V and 9 bases at J; junction bases unmatched: 11. Germline V gene sequence: CDR1 SGDLS, CDR2 YYNGEE. Written as DNA, the CDR3 is TGTGCCAGCAGCGTAGAAGGTCGGGAGGGTTGGAGTGAGCAGTTCTTC. Translation: CASSVEGREGWSEQFF.

The chain recombines TRBV28 with TRBJ1-2; 7 bases agree with TRBD1. V gave up 6 bases and J gave up 7 bases; unmatched junction bases: 5. The CDR3 has 12 amino acids. CDR1 and CDR2 (germline): MDHEN, SYDVKM. The CDR3 reads CASSTGQAGYTF. In nucleotides, the CDR3 is TGTGCCAGCAGCACCGGACAGGCTGGCTACACCTTC.

The chain joins TRBV7-9 to TRBJ2-7; D possibly corresponds to TRBD1 (6 bases). Germline CDR1 reads SEHNR; CDR2 reads FQNEAQ (reference sequence). V gave up 5 bases and J gave up 3 bases, with 11 bases separating them. CDR3 size: 13 residues. CDR3 region: CASSPDSYYEQYF. The CDR3 DNA follows: TGTGCCAGCAGCCCGGACAGTTACTACGAGCAGTACTTC. The full variable domain, in which reference TRBV7-9 and TRBJ2-7 provide the parts outside the CDR3, is DTGVSQNPRHKITKRGQNVTFRCDPISEHNRLYWYRQTLGQGPEFLTYFQNEAQLEKSRLLSDRFSAERPKGSFSTLEIQRTEQGDSAMYLCASSPDSYYEQYFGPGTRLTVT.

This chain joins TRBV7-3 and TRBJ2-7; TRBD2 is a possible D gene (5 bases). This CDR3 has 14 residues. CDR1 and CDR2 (germline): SGHTA, FQGTGA. V lost 1 base, J lost 0 bases, and 7 bases lay in between. This chain's CDR3 is CASSLSRDSYEQYF. The CDR3 nucleotides read TGTGCCAGCAGCTTAAGTCGGGACTCCTACGAGCAGTACTTC.

This clone was counted once. The chain has TRBV5-1 and TRBJ2-5; a possible D gene is TRBD1 (5 bases). V dropped 4 bases and J dropped 2 bases, with 15 bases sitting between them. CDR1 is SGHRS and CDR2 is YFSETQ in the germline V gene. CDR3 length: 15 amino acids. DNA of the CDR3: TGCGCCAGCAGCCCGACCGGACACCCGCAAGAGACCCAGTACTTC. It is translated as CASSPTGHPQETQYF.

The rearrangement joins TRBV4-3 to TRBJ2-1; possibly TRBD2 for D (5 bases). CDR3 size: 15 residues. V was shortened by 3 bases and J by 7 bases, with 16 bases between the two germline ends. Germline V gene lookup returns CDR1 LGHNA and CDR2 YSLEER. The CDR3 DNA sequence: TGCGCCAGCAGCCATGACCGCGGACTGGTAAATGAGCAGTTCTTC. Encoded protein: CASSHDRGLVNEQFF.

With respect to this clone: The junction shows a germline mismatch at one end, possibly a read error. The chain combines TRBV10-3 with TRBJ2-7; possible D gene TRBD1, 5 bases. The CDR3 contains 12 residues. Germline lookup yields CDR1 ENHRY and CDR2 SYGVKD. CDR3 bases: TGTGCCGTCAGCCCCAGGGTCTACGAGCAGTACTTC. It yields the protein CAVSPRVYEQYF.

The V and J genes are TRBV6-1 and TRBJ2-1; 9 nucleotides agree with TRBD2. Trimming removed 3 bases from V and 3 bases from J; junction bases left unmatched: 3. Looked up from germline, CDR1 is MNHNS and CDR2 is SASEGT. This CDR3 is 15 amino acids long. Here the CDR3 reads CASSETSGYYNEQFF. CDR3 DNA sequence: TGTGCCAGCAGTGAGACTAGCGGTTACTACAATGAGCAGTTCTTC.

This chain uses TRBV7-2 with TRBJ2-3, with 9 bases lining up with TRBD2. Germline assignment: CDR1 SGHTA and CDR2 FQGNSA. The CDR3 length is 19 residues. The ends lost 3 bases at V and 14 bases at J; junction bases unmatched: 27. The CDR3 nucleotides are TGTGCCAGCAGCTTCTTACCCCCTGGGGTAGCGGGAGAGAGCGAAGGGGGGTATTTT. Translating it yields CASSFLPPGVAGESEGGYF.

The rearrangement links TRBV19 to TRBJ1-6, with TRBD1 identical over 9 bases. Per germline, CDR1 LNHDA and CDR2 SQIVND (reference sequence). After removal of 2 bases from V and 14 bases from J, the junction contained 13 bases not matched to a gene. CDR3 length: 16 amino acids. The CDR3 DNA reads TGTGCCAGTAGTATACTACTGGGACAGGGCGTTTCGTCCCTCCACTTT. Encoded protein: CASSILLGQGVSSLHF.

The V gene is TRBV28, the J gene TRBJ2-3; no firm D call. The germline V gene encodes CDR1 MDHEN and CDR2 SYDVKM. The length of the CDR3 is 13 residues. V lost 3 bases, J lost 1 base, and 5 bases lay in between. The CDR3 is CASSFSGTDTQYF. Written as DNA, the CDR3 is TGTGCCAGCAGTTTCTCAGGCACAGATACGCAGTATTTT.

The V call is TRBV30, the J call TRBJ2-5, with D unresolved. CDR3 length: 12 residues. V shed 1 base and J shed 5 bases, with 8 bases lying between them. Germline CDR1 is GTSNPN and CDR2 is SVGIG (reference sequence). The CDR3 is CAWSEVGETQYF. In DNA form, the CDR3 reads TGTGCCTGGAGTGAAGTCGGGGAGACCCAGTACTTC. Full variable domain (outside the CDR3, taken from reference TRBV30 and TRBJ2-5): SQTIHQWPATLVQPVGSPLSLECTVEGTSNPNLYWYRQAAGRGLQLLFYSVGIGQISSEVPQNLSASRPQDRQFILSSKKLLLSDSGFYLCAWSEVGETQYFGPGTRLLVL.

The chain has TRBV24-1 and TRBJ2-2; 8 bases are a match to TRBD1. The CDR3 consists of 16 residues. Germline V gene data show CDR1 as KGHDR and CDR2 as SFDVKD. V shed 1 base, J shed 4 bases, and the junction held 4 bases outside the gene matches. CDR3 sequence reads: CATSDFRTGTTGELFF. The DNA of the CDR3 is TGTGCCACCAGTGATTTCCGGACAGGGACCACCGGGGAGCTGTTTTTT.

This chain connects TRBV5-4 to TRBJ2-7; TRBD1 aligns across 9 bases. The CDR3 extends over 13 amino acids. The germline CDR1 and CDR2 sequences are SGHNT and YYREEE (reference sequence). Losses at the gene ends were 4 bases for V and 5 bases for J; bases not matched to a gene: 4. The CDR3 bases are TGTGCCAGCAGCCAACAGGGGGCCAACGAGCAGTACTTC. Translation: CASSQQGANEQYF.

This chain connects TRBV5-1 to TRBJ2-1; 9 bases are shared with TRBD2. This CDR3 spans 16 amino acids. Trimming removed 0 bases from V and 1 base from J; junction bases left unmatched: 2. Germline CDR1 is SGHRS and CDR2 is YFSETQ. In DNA, the CDR3 is TGCGCCAGCAGCTTGGGACTAGCGGATTCCTACAATGAGCAGTTCTTC. Translating it yields CASSLGLADSYNEQFF.

The chain uses TRBV7-2 and TRBJ2-5; TRBD2 matches 8 bases. The CDR3 has 16 residues. The trim removed 4 bases at V and 5 bases at J, leaving 12 bases unmatched. Germline V gives CDR1 SGHTA, CDR2 FQGNSA. CDR3: CASSSVAGWDGETQYF. As DNA, the CDR3 is TGTGCCAGCAGCTCCGTAGCGGGATGGGACGGGGAGACCCAGTACTTC.

V usage is TRBV29-1 and J usage is TRBJ2-1, with 9 bases aligning to TRBD1. Germline values: CDR1 SQVTM, CDR2 ANQGSEA. The CDR3 totals 14 residues. V was pared by 5 bases and J by 9 bases, with 11 bases of the junction left unmatched. CDR3 DNA sequence: TGCAGCGTTCACGGGGACAGGGAGGGGAGTGAGCAGTTCTTC. Its translation is CSVHGDREGSEQFF.